These 9 T cell receptor beta chains came from one sample sequenced in a study of T cell changes during pregnancy in multiple sclerosis. The table came from immunoSEQ multiplex PCR; TCRdb's copy has only in-frame clones and leaves some out. Of around 70,000 clones in the sample, 85% to 95% were seen once. Sequencing used peripheral blood, obtained before pregnancy. The receptors derive from a female donor with multiple sclerosis, enrolled in a pregnancy study.

This clone has only a few counts. The V gene is TRBV25-1, the J gene TRBJ1-4; 10 nucleotides agree with TRBD1. The V gene end was trimmed by 4 bases and the J gene end by 5 bases; junction bases not matched to a gene: 1. The CDR3 is 14 residues long. CDR1 MGHDK and CDR2 SYGVNS come from the germline V gene. This CDR3 reads CASSGTGGNEKLFF. For the CDR3, the DNA is TGTGCCAGCAGTGGGACAGGGGGAAATGAAAAACTGTTTTTT.

This chain links TRBV9 with TRBJ2-3; D not certain. Per germline, CDR1 SGDLS and CDR2 YYNGEE. The CDR3 totals 15 residues. Trimming removed 0 bases at V and 2 bases at J, with 10 bases between. DNA of the CDR3: TGTGCCAGCAGCGTAGGACGCAGGAACACAGATACGCAGTATTTT. Residues: CASSVGRRNTDTQYF.

Only one count was recorded for this clone. V and J are TRBV9 and TRBJ2-5; D might be TRBD2 (6 bases). Germline lookup yields CDR1 SGDLS and CDR2 YYNGEE. This CDR3 has 15 amino acids. Deletions cut 2 bases from V and 1 base from J, with 12 bases between. The CDR3 DNA sequence: TGTGCCAGCAGCGTGGGAGTCGGGGGCCAAGAGACCCAGTACTTC. Translation gives CASSVGVGGQETQYF. The full variable domain, completed using reference TRBV9 and TRBJ2-5, is DSGVTQTPKHLITATGQRVTLRCSPRSGDLSVYWYQQSLDQGLQFLIQYYNGEERAKGNILERFSAQQFPDLHSELNLSSLELGDSALYFCASSVGVGGQETQYFGPGTRLLVL.

This rearrangement joins TRBV7-6 to TRBJ2-3, with 8 positions matching TRBD1. This CDR3 comprises 17 residues. The V gene end was trimmed by 5 bases and the J gene end by 0 bases; junction bases not matched to a gene: 10. Germline V lookup: CDR1 SGHVS, CDR2 FNYEAQ. The CDR3: CASSPAGGLLSTDTQYF. The CDR3 nucleotides read TGTGCCAGCAGCCCGGCAGGGGGCCTACTTAGCACAGATACGCAGTATTTT.

The chain employs TRBV30 and TRBJ1-1; no firm D call. Trimming shortened V by 0 bases and J by 3 bases, and 14 bases separated the two germline ends. The germline CDR1 and CDR2 sequences are GTSNPN and SVGIG (reference sequence). This CDR3 has 15 amino acids. The CDR3 loop reads CAWSVRGNWDTEAFF. CDR3 sequence (DNA): TGTGCCTGGAGTGTACGGGGAAACTGGGACACTGAAGCTTTCTTT.

The chain has TRBV6-6 and TRBJ1-5, with 9 bases matching TRBD1. CDR1 and CDR2 from the germline V gene are MNHNY and SVGAGI (reference sequence). The CDR3 loop spans 16 amino acids. V shed 4 bases and J 7 bases; nucleotides not matched to a gene: 11. CDR3 coding DNA: TGTGCCAGCAGTTGGGCGACAGGGGGGGGCGGACAGCCCCAGCATTTT. This gives the protein CASSWATGGGGQPQHF.

The genes are TRBV7-9 and TRBJ1-1; 8 bases line up with TRBD1. Germline assignment: CDR1 SEHNR and CDR2 FQNEAQ (reference sequence). The CDR3 is made up of 12 amino acids. After removal of 1 base from V and 11 bases from J, the junction contained 3 bases not matched to a gene. The CDR3 region has the DNA TGTGCCAGCAGCTTAGGGACAGGGTCGGCTTTCTTT. It codes for CASSLGTGSAFF.

The rearrangement uses TRBV27 and TRBJ1-2; possibly TRBD1 for D (6 bases). The CDR3 covers 14 residues. Germline V lookup: CDR1 MNHEY, CDR2 SMNVEV (reference sequence). V lost 2 bases to trimming and J lost 5 bases, with 12 bases between them. The CDR3 region is CASSLRGGSYGYTF. For the CDR3, the DNA is TGTGCCAGCAGTTTACGAGGGGGTTCGTATGGCTACACCTTC.

Only one count was recorded for this clone. The rearrangement links TRBV28 to TRBJ2-3; TRBD1 might be the D (6 bases). V lost 5 bases and J 6 bases, leaving 12 bases between the germline ends. Germline loops: CDR1 MDHEN, CDR2 SYDVKM. The CDR3 loop spans 13 amino acids. The DNA for the CDR3 is TGTGCCAGCAGTATGACAGGTTTGGATACGCAGTATTTT. It is translated as CASSMTGLDTQYF.